This T cell receptor beta chain was obtained from a study of T cells in Graves' hyperthyroidism and ophthalmopathy. Study-wide background: Once the initial diagnosis was made, peripheral blood was obtained before any treatment.

This clonotype has a count of ten or more. Graves' hyperthyroidism showing no ophthalmopathy progression within 18 months was considered stable. The hyperthyroidism patients had all been newly diagnosed, and their disease duration was under 2 months. Their ages ranged from 18 to 65 years. Approximately 9.3 ml of fresh peripheral blood supplied the PBMCs. What was amplified from RNA transcripts were TCR beta CDR3 regions. Carried out on the TCR CDR3, a first-round RT-PCR used the HTBI primer set. TCRdb ran MiXCR on the multiplex PCR reads and lists one entry per CDR3 protein. The sample includes approximately 740,000 distinct CDR3 sequences, about 15% of them seen just once. This CDR3 spans 18 amino acids. Germline values: CDR1 SGHDT, CDR2 YYEEEE. V lost 0 bases, J lost 3 bases, and 21 bases lay in between.

The sequenced material came from blood. The V and J genes are TRBV5-6 and TRBJ1-2; D gene uncertain. The TCR sequence derives from a woman between 18 and 29 years old with Graves' hyperthyroidism. This CDR3 reads CASSLGRPSRDRDYGYTF. CDR3 bases: TGTGCCAGCAGCTTGGGAAGACCATCCCGGGATAGAGACTATGGCTACACCTTC.